The 26 T cell receptor beta chains below were found in one sample sequenced in a study of OX40 agonist ivuxolimab in advanced cancers. Some clones are missing from TCRdb's copy, which holds only in-frame ones; the method was immunoSEQ multiplex PCR. The sample has about 68,000 clones; about 93% are singletons. The sample in question was CD4+ or CD8+ T cells sorted from blood, obtained in a trial of the OX40 agonist ivuxolimab. The source is an adult with an advanced solid tumor such as melanoma, head and neck, liver or kidney cancer.

This clone was found a few times. The chain uses TRBV29-1 and TRBJ2-5, with TRBD2 matching over 8 bases. Germline V gene data show CDR1 as SQVTM and CDR2 as ANQGSEA. Trimming took 6 bases from V and 1 from J; bases not matched to a gene: 4. This CDR3 region has 13 residues. As DNA, the CDR3 is TGCAGCGTGCCACTAGCGGTCCAAGAGACCCAGTACTTC. It specifies CSVPLAVQETQYF.

The chain couples TRBV4-2 to TRBJ2-3, with 9 positions matching TRBD2. V was pared by 7 bases and J by 3 bases, with 8 bases of the junction left unmatched. From germline, CDR1 is LGHNA and CDR2 YNFKEQ. CDR3 length: 15 amino acids. CDR3 DNA: TGTGCCAGCAATCAAGAGCTAGCGGGGACAGATACGCAGTATTTT. Translating it yields CASNQELAGTDTQYF.

V and J are TRBV6-1 and TRBJ2-7; possibly TRBD2 for D (5 bases). Germline CDR1 is MNHNS and CDR2 is SASEGT. The germline V and J ends were trimmed by 7 bases and 3 bases, with 13 bases remaining between them. The CDR3 sequence is 13 residues long. The CDR3 coding sequence is TGTGCCAGCACCGGACTTATTTACTACGAGCAGTACTTC. Translation: CASTGLIYYEQYF.

This clone was picked up a small number of times. The chain employs TRBV6-1 and TRBJ1-1, with TRBD1 identical over 11 bases. Germline trimming cut 4 bases from V and 1 base from J; bases unmatched to any gene: 5. CDR3 length: 16 residues. Looked up from germline, CDR1 is MNHNS and CDR2 is SASEGT. The CDR3 sequence is CASSGTGGESNTEAFF. The CDR3 region has the DNA TGTGCCAGCAGTGGGACAGGGGGCGAGTCGAACACTGAAGCTTTCTTT.

This chain connects TRBV7-2 to TRBJ1-5; 7 positions agree with TRBD1. Germline-derived CDR1 and CDR2 are SGHTA and FQGNSA. This CDR3 is built from 15 residues. Trimming took 4 bases from V and 6 from J; bases not matched to a gene: 9. DNA for the CDR3: TGTGCCAGCAGCTCACTACAGGGGACGGGTCAGCCCCAGCATTTT. Its protein is CASSSLQGTGQPQHF.

This clone was found many times. The chain links TRBV29-1 to TRBJ2-7; 8 nucleotides agree with TRBD2. The V and J ends lost 6 bases and 3 bases, in that order; junction bases with no gene match: 10. The V gene's germline CDR1 is SQVTM and CDR2 ANQGSEA. The CDR3 is made up of 14 amino acids. The DNA for the CDR3 is TGCAGCGTCAAGCTAGCGGGCGTGATCTACGAGCAGTACTTC. Amino acid sequence: CSVKLAGVIYEQYF.

This chain uses TRBV4-3 with TRBJ2-1, with 8 bases aligning to TRBD1. Germline V gives CDR1 LGHNA, CDR2 YSLEER. Germline trimming cut 0 bases from V and 2 bases from J; bases unmatched to any gene: 3. This CDR3 has 16 residues. The CDR3 DNA follows: TGCGCCAGCAGCCAAGAGGACAGGGAAACCTACAATGAGCAGTTCTTC. This codes for CASSQEDRETYNEQFF.

V is TRBV19 and J is TRBJ1-1; no definite D call. This CDR3 comprises 14 residues. From germline, CDR1 is LNHDA and CDR2 SQIVND (reference sequence). V was trimmed by 2 bases and J by 1 base, leaving 8 bases between them. Here the CDR3 DNA reads TGTGCCAGTAGTATATTAGGGAGGAACACTGAAGCTTTCTTT. It encodes CASSILGRNTEAFF.

This clone was seen a handful of times. The chain has TRBV7-9 and TRBJ1-1; 7 bases are a match to TRBD1. V trimming: 2 bases; J trimming: 2 bases; junction bases outside the gene matches: 5. The germline V gene has CDR1 SEHNR and CDR2 FQNEAQ (reference sequence). This CDR3 region has 15 residues. The DNA of the CDR3 is TGTGCCAGCAGCTTAACAGGGACAGACAACACTGAAGCTTTCTTT. Translation: CASSLTGTDNTEAFF.

V gene TRBV30 combines with J gene TRBJ2-1, with D tentatively TRBD2 (6 bases). The CDR3 runs to 14 residues. CDR1 is GTSNPN, CDR2 SVGIG, per germline (reference sequence). V was trimmed by 2 bases and J by 6 bases, leaving 14 bases between them. For the CDR3, the DNA is TGTGCCTGGAGTCCCCTCGGGAGTACCAATGAGCAGTTCTTC. It is translated as CAWSPLGSTNEQFF.

V usage is TRBV5-6 and J usage is TRBJ1-1; 7 nucleotides align to TRBD1. Germline CDR1 SGHDT, CDR2 YYEEEE. CDR3 length: 14 amino acids. With 4 bases clipped from V and 4 bases from J, the junction kept 7 bases outside the gene matches. CDR3 protein: CASSGDSEGTEAFF. The DNA of the CDR3 is TGTGCCAGCAGCGGGGACAGTGAGGGCACTGAAGCTTTCTTT.

A few counts support this clone. The J gene is TRBJ1-5, the V gene TRBV19; perhaps TRBD1 as D (5 bases). The germline V gene has CDR1 LNHDA and CDR2 SQIVND (reference sequence). Trimming took 3 bases from V and 7 from J, leaving 13 bases between them. This CDR3 has 14 residues. The CDR3 reads CASSILGVGQPQHF. In nucleotides, the CDR3 is TGTGCCAGTAGTATTTTGGGGGTAGGACAGCCCCAGCATTTT.

CDR3 nucleotide sequence: TGTGCCAGTGAACCTGACAATGAGCAGTTCTTC. Translation gives CASEPDNEQFF. The chain is built from TRBV2 and TRBJ2-1; D call uncertain. Germline V CDR1 and CDR2: SNHLY, FYNNEI. V shed 9 bases and J shed 5 bases, with 8 bases lying between them. The CDR3 is made up of 11 amino acids.

The J gene is TRBJ2-1, the V gene TRBV6-6; D may be TRBD1 (6 bases). The CDR3 contains 13 residues. Germline V gene sequence: CDR1 MNHNY, CDR2 SVGAGI (reference sequence). V lost 2 bases to trimming and J lost 7 bases, with 9 bases between them. The CDR3 nucleotides read TGTGCCAGCAGTTACCGGCAGGGGAATGAGCAGTTCTTC. It specifies CASSYRQGNEQFF.

The V gene is TRBV7-6, the J gene TRBJ2-7, with 9 bases that match TRBD1. This CDR3 is 14 amino acids long. Per the germline V gene, CDR1 is SGHVS and CDR2 is FNYEAQ. Unmatched junction bases numbered 4, after V lost 5 bases and J lost 2 bases. CDR3 sequence (DNA): TGTGCCAGCAGCGAGGGACAGGGCACCTACGAGCAGTACTTC. Protein: CASSEGQGTYEQYF.

The chain combines TRBV7-9 with TRBJ2-5; 9 nucleotides match TRBD1. The J segment lost 5 bases and the V segment lost 7 bases, leaving 5 bases of the junction unmatched. CDR3 length equals 13 residues. The V gene's germline CDR1 is SEHNR and CDR2 FQNEAQ (reference sequence). This chain's CDR3 is CASIQGAGETQYF. The CDR3 DNA reads as TGTGCCAGCATACAGGGGGCTGGGGAGACCCAGTACTTC. The full variable domain, with the rest looked up from reference TRBV7-9 and TRBJ2-5, is DTGVSQNPRHKITKRGQNVTFRCDPISEHNRLYWYRQTLGQGPEFLTYFQNEAQLEKSRLLSDRFSAERPKGSFSTLEIQRTEQGDSAMYLCASIQGAGETQYFGPGTRLLVL.

V usage is TRBV18 and J usage is TRBJ1-5; 8 bases fit TRBD1. Germline-derived CDR1 and CDR2 are KGHSH and LQKENI. This CDR3 spans 15 amino acids. The J segment lost 5 bases and the V segment lost 2 bases, leaving 5 bases of the junction unmatched. The CDR3 here is CASSPRTGWDQPQHF. In DNA form, the CDR3 reads TGTGCCAGCTCACCAAGGACAGGGTGGGATCAGCCCCAGCATTTT.

V gene TRBV2 combines with J gene TRBJ2-5, with D hard to call. Trimming pared 6 bases from V and 1 base from J, leaving 12 bases between. The CDR3 runs 14 residues. Germline loops: CDR1 SNHLY, CDR2 FYNNEI. The CDR3 DNA sequence: TGTGCCAGCAGCCAACTGGGCAGCCAAGAGACCCAGTACTTC. Translation gives CASSQLGSQETQYF.

The V gene is TRBV9, the J gene TRBJ1-2, with D possibly being TRBD1 (6 bases). The germline V gene has CDR1 SGDLS and CDR2 YYNGEE. Trimming cost V 4 bases and J 8 bases, with 18 bases left between them. The CDR3 is made up of 14 amino acids. Written as DNA, the CDR3 is TGTGCCAGCAGCCCCTCGGGGGCCCTTCGGGGCTACACCTTC. This translates into CASSPSGALRGYTF.

This chain joins TRBV28 and TRBJ1-5; possible D gene TRBD1, 6 bases. Germline CDR1 is MDHEN and CDR2 is SYDVKM. Trimming pared 4 bases from V and 11 bases from J, leaving 21 bases between. The CDR3 runs to 15 residues. In nucleotides, the CDR3 is TGTGCCAGCAGTTATACAGGGTCCCCCGCGGTGGCCCAGCATTTT. Protein sequence: CASSYTGSPAVAQHF.

CDR3 in DNA: TGTGCCAGCAGCTTAGCCCAGGGTGGCCCTAACACTGAAGCTTTCTTT. As protein: CASSLAQGGPNTEAFF. The chain recombines TRBV7-9 with TRBJ1-1; a possible D gene is TRBD1 (5 bases). CDR3 length: 16 amino acids. Looked up from germline, CDR1 is SEHNR and CDR2 is FQNEAQ (reference sequence). V shed 0 bases and J shed 2 bases, with 13 bases lying between them.

The rearrangement uses TRBV18 and TRBJ1-2; D is possibly TRBD1 (6 bases). The V gene's germline CDR1 is KGHSH and CDR2 LQKENI. This CDR3 comprises 16 residues. The germline V and J ends were trimmed by 2 bases and 0 bases, with 13 bases remaining between them. The CDR3 spells CASSPYRDRTNYGYTF. DNA for the CDR3: TGTGCCAGCTCACCATATCGAGACAGGACTAACTATGGCTACACCTTC.

V gene TRBV28 combines with J gene TRBJ1-1; no reliable D call. Trimming removed 0 bases from V and 5 bases from J, with 7 bases in between. CDR3 size: 13 residues. The germline V gene encodes CDR1 MDHEN and CDR2 SYDVKM. CDR3 amino acids: CASSLWGVTEAFF. CDR3 nucleotides: TGTGCCAGCAGTTTATGGGGAGTGACTGAAGCTTTCTTT.

The V call is TRBV28, the J call TRBJ2-1, with 15 bases lining up with TRBD2. The CDR3 length is 19 residues. CDR1 is MDHEN and CDR2 is SYDVKM in the germline V gene. J lost 1 base, V lost 0 bases, and 4 bases had no gene match. The CDR3 loop reads CASSLWGLAGGKSYNEQFF. The CDR3 DNA sequence: TGTGCCAGCAGTTTATGGGGACTAGCGGGAGGAAAGTCCTACAATGAGCAGTTCTTC.

Remarks on this clone: Other DNA sequences in this sample translate to the same CDR3. V gene TRBV6-5 combines with J gene TRBJ1-5; D is possibly TRBD1 (5 bases). The germline gives CDR1 MNHEY, CDR2 SVGAGI. The CDR3 has 14 amino acids. V lost 9 bases and J 0 bases, leaving 12 bases between the germline ends. CDR3 in DNA: TGTGCCAGTTCCCCGGGGCATAGCAATCAGCCCCAGCATTTT. Translating gives CASSPGHSNQPQHF.

About this clone: This may come from a read error, since a much larger clone is one base off. Additional DNA sequences in this sample encode the identical CDR3. The CDR3 DNA is TGCGCCAGCAGCCCCGGGGTAGGGGACCTCAATGAGCAGTTCTTC. Protein sequence: CASSPGVGDLNEQFF. The rearrangement uses TRBV5-1 and TRBJ2-1; the D call may be TRBD1 or TRBD2 (5 bases each). The CDR3 contains 15 residues. CDR1 is SGHRS and CDR2 is YFSETQ in the germline V gene. Trimming removed 4 bases at V and 6 bases at J, with 17 bases between.